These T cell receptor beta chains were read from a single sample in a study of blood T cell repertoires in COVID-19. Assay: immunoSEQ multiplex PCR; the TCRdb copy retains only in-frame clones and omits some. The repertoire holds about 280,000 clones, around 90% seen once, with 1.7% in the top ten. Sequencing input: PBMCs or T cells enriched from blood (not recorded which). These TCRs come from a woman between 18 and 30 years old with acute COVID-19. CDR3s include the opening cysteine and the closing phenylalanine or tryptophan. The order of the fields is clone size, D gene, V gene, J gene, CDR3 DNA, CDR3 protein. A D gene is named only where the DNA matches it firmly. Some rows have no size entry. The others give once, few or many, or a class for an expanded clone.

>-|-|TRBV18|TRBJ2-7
TGTGCCAGCTCACCAGGGACGTCAGGGGCGACCTCCTACGAGCAGTACTTC
CASSPGTSGATSYEQYF
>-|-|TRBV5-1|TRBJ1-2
TGCGCCAGCAGCTTGTGGAGGCACGAAGCGAACTATGGCTACACCTTC
CASSLWRHEANYGYTF
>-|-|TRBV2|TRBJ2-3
TGTGCCAGCGGTAGAGCAGATACGCAGTATTTT
CASGRADTQYF
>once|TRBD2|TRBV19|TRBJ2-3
TGTGCCAGTAGTTCCCCGGGAGGGAGATGCGGACCGGGTACGCAGTATTTT
CASSSPGGRCGPGTQYF
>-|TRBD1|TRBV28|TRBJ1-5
TGTGCCAGCAGTCCGTGGACAGGAAACAATCAGCCCCAGCATTTT
CASSPWTGNNQPQHF
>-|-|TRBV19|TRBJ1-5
TGTGCCAGTACCAGCGGGAGCAATCAGCCCCAGCATTTT
CASTSGSNQPQHF
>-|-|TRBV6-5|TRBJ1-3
TGTGCCAGCCACGGACAGCAACCTTTGGGAAACACCATATATTTT
CASHGQQPLGNTIYF
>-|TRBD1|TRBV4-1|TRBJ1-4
TGCGCCAGCAGCCAAGCTCAGGGGGAAGGAGAAAAACTGTTTTTT
CASSQAQGEGEKLFF
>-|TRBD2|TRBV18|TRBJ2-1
TGTGCCAACTCAAAAACTAGCGGGAGTACCCACAATGAGCAGTTCTTC
CANSKTSGSTHNEQFF
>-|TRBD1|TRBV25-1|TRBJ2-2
TGTGCCAGCAGGCCCGGGACAGGGAACACCGGGGAGCTGTTTTTT
CASRPGTGNTGELFF
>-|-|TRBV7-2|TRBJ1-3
TGTGCCAGCAGCTTAGCGCTATACTCTGGAAACACCATATATTTT
CASSLALYSGNTIYF
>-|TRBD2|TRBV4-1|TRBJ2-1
TGCGCCAGCAGCCAGGGGCCTAGCGGGTGGATGGATCGGTTCTTC
CASSQGPSGWMDRFF
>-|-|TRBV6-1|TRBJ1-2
TGTGCCAGCAGTGAGTCCCCAGGGTTTGGGTATGGCTACACCTTC
CASSESPGFGYGYTF
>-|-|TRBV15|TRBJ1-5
TGTGCCACCAGCAGGCCCCCGGCGGGGAAGAGCAATCAGCCCCAGCATTTT
CATSRPPAGKSNQPQHF
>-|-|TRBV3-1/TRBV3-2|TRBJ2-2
TGTGCCAGCAGCTCCAACAGGGTGGGCACCGGGGAGCTGTTTTTT
CASSSNRVGTGELFF
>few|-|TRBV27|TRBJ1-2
TGTGCCAGCAGGCGCAAACAGGAAGCTAACTATGGCTACACCTTC
CASRRKQEANYGYTF
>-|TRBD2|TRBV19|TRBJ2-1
TGTGCCAGTAGTATCGGGACTAGCGGTACCTACAATGAGCAGTTCTTC
CASSIGTSGTYNEQFF
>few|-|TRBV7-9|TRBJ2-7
TGTGTGAGGTACGAGCAGTACTTC
CVRYEQYF
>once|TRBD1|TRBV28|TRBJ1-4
TGTGCCAGCAGACCCGACAGGGGTAGGGAAAAACTGTTTTTT
CASRPDRGREKLFF
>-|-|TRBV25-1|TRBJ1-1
TGTGCCAGCAGTGACGCGGGGACTATCACTGAAGCTTTCTTT
CASSDAGTITEAFF
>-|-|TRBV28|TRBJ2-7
TGTGCCAGCAGTTTCCTTCTGAGGGGGAGCGGCGAGCAGTACTTC
CASSFLLRGSGEQYF
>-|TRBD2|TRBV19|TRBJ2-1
TGTGCCAGTAGTATCGAGGGAGGGCCTAAGAATGAGCAGTTCTTC
CASSIEGGPKNEQFF
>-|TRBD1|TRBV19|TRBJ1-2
TGTGCCAGTACCTCCCCATCCCGACAGGGAGGTTCTTCCTATGGCTACACCTTC
CASTSPSRQGGSSYGYTF
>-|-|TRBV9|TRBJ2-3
TGTGCCAGCAGCGTAGAAGGAGGGGCCCAGGGCACGCAGTATTTT
CASSVEGGAQGTQYF
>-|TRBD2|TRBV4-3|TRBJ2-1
TGCGCCAGCAGCTTAACTAGCGGGAGGGGGAGCGATGAGCAGTTCTTC
CASSLTSGRGSDEQFF
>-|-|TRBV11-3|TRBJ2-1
TGTGCCAGCAGCCTAGCTAGCGCCTACAATGAGCAGTTCTTC
CASSLASAYNEQFF